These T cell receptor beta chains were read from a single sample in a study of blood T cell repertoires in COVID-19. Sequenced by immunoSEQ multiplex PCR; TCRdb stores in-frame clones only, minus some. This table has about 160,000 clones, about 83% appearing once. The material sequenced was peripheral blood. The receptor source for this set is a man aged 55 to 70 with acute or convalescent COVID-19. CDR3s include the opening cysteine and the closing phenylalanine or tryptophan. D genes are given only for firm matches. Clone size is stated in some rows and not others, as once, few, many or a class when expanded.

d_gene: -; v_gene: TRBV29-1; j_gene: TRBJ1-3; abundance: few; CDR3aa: CSVAEAASGNTIYF; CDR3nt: TGCAGCGTTGCTGAGGCAGCCTCTGGAAACACCATATATTTT
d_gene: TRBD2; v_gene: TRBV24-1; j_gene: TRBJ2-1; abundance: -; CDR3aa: CATSDGTSGKTSSYNEQFF; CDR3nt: TGTGCCACCAGTGATGGGACTAGCGGCAAGACTAGCTCCTACAATGAGCAGTTCTTC
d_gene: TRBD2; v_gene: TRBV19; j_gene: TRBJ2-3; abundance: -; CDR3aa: CASSDSGSTDTQYF; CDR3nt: TGTGCCAGTAGCGATAGCGGGAGCACAGATACGCAGTATTTT
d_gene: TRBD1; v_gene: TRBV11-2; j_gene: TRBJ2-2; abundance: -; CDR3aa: CASSLGQGNTGELFF; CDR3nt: TGTGCCAGCAGCTTGGGACAGGGGAACACCGGGGAGCTGTTTTTT
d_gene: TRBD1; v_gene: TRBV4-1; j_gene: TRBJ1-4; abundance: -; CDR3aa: CASSQGDRLNEKLFF; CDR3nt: TGCGCCAGCAGCCAAGGGGACAGGTTAAATGAAAAACTGTTTTTT
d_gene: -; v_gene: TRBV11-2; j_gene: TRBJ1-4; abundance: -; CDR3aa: CASSLRDSPNEKLFF; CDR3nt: TGTGCCAGCAGCTTGAGGGATAGTCCTAATGAAAAACTGTTTTTT
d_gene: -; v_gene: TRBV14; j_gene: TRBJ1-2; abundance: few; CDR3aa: CASSQVSGVGYTF; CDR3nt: TGTGCCAGCAGCCAAGTTTCAGGGGTCGGCTACACCTTC
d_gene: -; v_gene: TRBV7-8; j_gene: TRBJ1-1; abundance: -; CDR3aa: CASSAYSQNTEAFF; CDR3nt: TGTGCCAGCAGCGCTTACAGCCAGAACACTGAAGCTTTCTTT
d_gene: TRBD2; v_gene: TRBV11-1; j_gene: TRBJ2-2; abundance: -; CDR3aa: CASSLGQGGDTGELFF; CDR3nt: TGTGCCAGCAGCTTAGGGCAGGGAGGGGACACCGGGGAGCTGTTTTTT
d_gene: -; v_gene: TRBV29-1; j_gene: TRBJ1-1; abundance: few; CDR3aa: CSVQQTDEEAFF; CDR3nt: TGCAGCGTTCAGCAGACAGACGAAGAAGCTTTCTTT
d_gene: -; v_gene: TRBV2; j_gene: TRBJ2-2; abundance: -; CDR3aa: CASSEGTTGGAGELFF; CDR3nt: TGTGCCAGCAGTGAAGGTACAACCGGAGGCGCCGGGGAGCTGTTTTTT
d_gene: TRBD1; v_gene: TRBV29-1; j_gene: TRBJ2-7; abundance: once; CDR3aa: CSVRQGAYEQYF; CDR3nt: TGCAGCGTCCGACAGGGGGCCTACGAGCAGTACTTC
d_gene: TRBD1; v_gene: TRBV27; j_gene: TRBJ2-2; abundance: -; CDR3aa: CASSLDRAHENTGELFF; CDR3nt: TGTGCCAGCAGCCTAGACAGGGCCCACGAGAACACCGGGGAGCTGTTTTTT
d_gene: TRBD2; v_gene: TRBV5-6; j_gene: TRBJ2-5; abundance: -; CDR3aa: CASSLATSGGPKTQYF; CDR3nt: TGTGCCAGCAGCTTAGCAACTAGCGGGGGTCCAAAGACCCAGTACTTC
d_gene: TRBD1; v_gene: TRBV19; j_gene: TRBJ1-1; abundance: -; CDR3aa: CASIAIGTVNTEAFF; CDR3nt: TGTGCCAGTATCGCAATAGGGACAGTAAACACTGAAGCTTTCTTT
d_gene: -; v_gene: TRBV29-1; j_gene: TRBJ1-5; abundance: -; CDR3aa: CSVGGNQPQHF; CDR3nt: TGCAGCGTTGGCGGAAATCAGCCCCAGCATTTT
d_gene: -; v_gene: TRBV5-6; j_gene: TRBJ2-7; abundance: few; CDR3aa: CASTTYSGEQYF; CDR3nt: TGTGCCAGCACGACGTACTCGGGGGAGCAGTACTTC
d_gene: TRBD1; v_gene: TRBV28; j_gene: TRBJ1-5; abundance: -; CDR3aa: CASRGRQGEPQHF; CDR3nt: TGTGCCAGCCGTGGGAGACAGGGGGAGCCCCAGCATTTT
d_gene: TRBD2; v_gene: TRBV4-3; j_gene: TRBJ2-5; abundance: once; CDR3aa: CASSQDSSSGGAQYF; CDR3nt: TGCGCCAGCAGCCAAGACTCCTCTAGCGGGGGGGCCCAGTACTTC
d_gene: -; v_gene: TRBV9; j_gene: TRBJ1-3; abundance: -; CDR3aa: CASSVNSHSGNTIYF; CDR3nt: TGTGCCAGCAGCGTAAACAGTCACTCTGGAAACACCATATATTTT
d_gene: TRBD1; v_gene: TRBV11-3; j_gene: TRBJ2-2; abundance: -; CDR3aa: CASSLGTGSSGELFF; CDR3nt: TGTGCCAGCAGCTTGGGGACAGGGAGCTCCGGGGAGCTGTTTTTT
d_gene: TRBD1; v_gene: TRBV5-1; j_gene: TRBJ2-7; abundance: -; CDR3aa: CASSASWTGVTNEQYF; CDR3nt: TGCGCCAGCAGCGCTTCCTGGACAGGGGTGACGAACGAGCAGTACTTC
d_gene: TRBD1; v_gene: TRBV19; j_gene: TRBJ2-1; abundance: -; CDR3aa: CASSTIGQGTIDEQFF; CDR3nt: TGTGCCAGTAGTACAATAGGACAGGGAACGATCGATGAGCAGTTCTTC
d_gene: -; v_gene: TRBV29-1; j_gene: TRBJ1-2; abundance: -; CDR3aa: CSVEGQITNYGYTF; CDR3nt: TGCAGCGTTGAAGGGCAGATCACTAACTATGGCTACACCTTC
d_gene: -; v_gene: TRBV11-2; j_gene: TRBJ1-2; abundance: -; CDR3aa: CASSQWGRKDYGYTF; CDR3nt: TGTGCCAGCAGTCAATGGGGGCGTAAGGACTATGGCTACACCTTC
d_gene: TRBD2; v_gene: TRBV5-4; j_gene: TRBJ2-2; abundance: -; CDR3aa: CASSLVWGGNTGELFF; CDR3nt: TGTGCCAGCAGCTTGGTGTGGGGGGGTAACACCGGGGAGCTGTTTTTT
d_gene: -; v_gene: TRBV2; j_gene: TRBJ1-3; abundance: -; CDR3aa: CASTRGRGNTIYF; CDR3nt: TGTGCCAGCACCAGGGGACGTGGAAACACCATATATTTT
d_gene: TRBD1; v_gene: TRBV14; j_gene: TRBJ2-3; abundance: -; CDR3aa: CASSPVTGAQGTQYF; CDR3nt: TGTGCCAGCAGCCCTGTGACAGGGGCACAGGGTACGCAGTATTTT
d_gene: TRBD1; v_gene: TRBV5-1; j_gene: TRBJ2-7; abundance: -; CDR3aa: CASSITATGAYEQYF; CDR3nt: TGCGCCAGCAGCATTACCGCCACAGGGGCCTACGAGCAGTACTTC
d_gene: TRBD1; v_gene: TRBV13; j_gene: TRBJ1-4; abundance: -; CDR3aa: CASSLGTGMGKLFF; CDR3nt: TGTGCCAGCAGCTTAGGGACAGGGATGGGAAAACTGTTTTTT
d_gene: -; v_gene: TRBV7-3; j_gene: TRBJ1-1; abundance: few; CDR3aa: CASSLNPGITEAFF; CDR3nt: TGTGCCAGCAGCTTAAACCCAGGGATCACTGAAGCTTTCTTT
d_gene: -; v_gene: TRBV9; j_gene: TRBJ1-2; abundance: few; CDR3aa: CASSPSVRDYGYTF; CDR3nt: TGTGCCAGCAGCCCCTCCGTCCGTGACTATGGCTACACCTTC
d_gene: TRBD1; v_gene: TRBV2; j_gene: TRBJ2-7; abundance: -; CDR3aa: CASSERDRVDEQYF; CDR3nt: TGTGCCAGCAGTGAGCGGGACAGGGTGGACGAGCAGTACTTC
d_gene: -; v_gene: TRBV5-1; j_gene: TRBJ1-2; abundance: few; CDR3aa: CASSLAGPDVYGYTF; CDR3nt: TGCGCCAGCAGCTTGGCAGGCCCCGACGTATATGGCTACACCTTC
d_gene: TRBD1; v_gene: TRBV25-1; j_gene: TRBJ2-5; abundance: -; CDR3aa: CASGDRGEYF; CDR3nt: TGTGCCAGCGGTGACAGGGGGGAGTACTTC
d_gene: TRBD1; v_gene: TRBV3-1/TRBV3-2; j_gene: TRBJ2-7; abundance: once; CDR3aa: CASSRTGTGVLAKYEQYF; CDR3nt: TGTGCCAGCAGCCGAACCGGGACAGGGGTTCTAGCCAAGTACGAGCAGTACTTC
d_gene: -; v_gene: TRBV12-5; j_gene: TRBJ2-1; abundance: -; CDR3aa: CASSYRANSYNEQFF; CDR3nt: TGTGCTAGTTCCTACAGGGCCAATTCCTACAATGAGCAGTTCTTC
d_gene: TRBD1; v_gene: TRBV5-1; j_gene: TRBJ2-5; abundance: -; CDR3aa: CASSLQGYQETQYF; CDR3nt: TGCGCCAGCAGCTTACAGGGGTACCAAGAGACCCAGTACTTC
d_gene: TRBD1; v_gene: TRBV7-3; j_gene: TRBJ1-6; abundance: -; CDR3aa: CASSSGGGAASPLHF; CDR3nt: TGTGCCAGCAGCTCTGGAGGGGGCGCAGCTTCACCCCTCCACTTT
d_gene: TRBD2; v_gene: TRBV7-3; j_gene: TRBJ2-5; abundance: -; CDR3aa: CASSLQTSGGQETQYF; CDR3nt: TGTGCCAGCAGCTTACAAACTAGCGGGGGCCAAGAGACCCAGTACTTC
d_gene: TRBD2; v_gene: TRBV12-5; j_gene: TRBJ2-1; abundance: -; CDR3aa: CASGPTSGYNEQFF; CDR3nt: TGTGCTAGTGGTCCGACTAGCGGCTACAATGAGCAGTTCTTC
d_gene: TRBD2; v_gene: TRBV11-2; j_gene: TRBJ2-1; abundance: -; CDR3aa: CASSLEAGGHNEQFF; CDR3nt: TGTGCCAGCAGCTTAGAGGCGGGGGGGCACAATGAGCAGTTCTTC
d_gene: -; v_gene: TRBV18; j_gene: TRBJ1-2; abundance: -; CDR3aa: CASSPTQGNYGYTF; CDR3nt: TGTGCCAGCTCACCCACCCAGGGAAACTATGGCTACACCTTC
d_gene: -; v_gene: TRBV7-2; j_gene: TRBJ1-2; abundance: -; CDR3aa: CASSSSGANYGYTF; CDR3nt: TGTGCCAGCAGCTCGTCAGGTGCCAACTATGGCTACACCTTC
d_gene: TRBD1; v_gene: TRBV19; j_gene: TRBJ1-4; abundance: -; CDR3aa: CASSLGQAVFNEKLFF; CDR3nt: TGTGCCAGTAGTCTTGGACAGGCCGTTTTTAATGAAAAACTGTTTTTT
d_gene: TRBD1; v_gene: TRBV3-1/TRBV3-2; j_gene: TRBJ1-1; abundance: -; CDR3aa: CASSPGQGPLNTEAFF; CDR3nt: TGTGCCAGCAGCCCCGGACAGGGGCCTTTGAACACTGAAGCTTTCTTT
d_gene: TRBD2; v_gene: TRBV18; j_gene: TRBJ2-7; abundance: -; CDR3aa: CASSPPGGQVLYEQYF; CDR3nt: TGTGCCAGCTCACCGCCGGGAGGACAAGTTCTCTACGAGCAGTACTTC
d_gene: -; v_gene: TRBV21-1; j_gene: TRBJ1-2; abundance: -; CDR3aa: CASIRREGSGGYTF; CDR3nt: TGTGCCAGCATCCGCCGGGAGGGATCAGGTGGCTACACCTTC
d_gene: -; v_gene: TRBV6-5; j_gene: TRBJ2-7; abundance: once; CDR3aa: CASSTTGPYEQYF; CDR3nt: TGTGCCAGCAGCACCACAGGGCCCTACGAGCAGTACTTC
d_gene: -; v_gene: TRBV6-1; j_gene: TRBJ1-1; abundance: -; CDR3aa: CASSESVEAFF; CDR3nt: TGTGCCAGCAGTGAATCGGTTGAAGCTTTCTTT
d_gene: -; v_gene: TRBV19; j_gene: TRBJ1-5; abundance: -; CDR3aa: CASSIMEGGNQPQHF; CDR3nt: TGTGCCAGTAGTATAATGGAAGGGGGCAATCAGCCCCAGCATTTT
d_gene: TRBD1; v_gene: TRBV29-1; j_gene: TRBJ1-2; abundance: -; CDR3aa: CSVPETGSGYTF; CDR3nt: TGCAGCGTGCCGGAGACAGGGAGTGGCTACACCTTC
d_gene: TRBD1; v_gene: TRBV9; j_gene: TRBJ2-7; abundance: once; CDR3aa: CASSPTGGVNYEQYF; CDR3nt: TGTGCCAGCAGCCCGACAGGGGGCGTCAACTACGAGCAGTACTTC
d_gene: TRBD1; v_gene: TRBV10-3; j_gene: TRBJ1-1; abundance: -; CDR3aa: CAISHSTGGTEAFF; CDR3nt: TGTGCCATCAGTCACTCGACAGGGGGTACTGAAGCTTTCTTT
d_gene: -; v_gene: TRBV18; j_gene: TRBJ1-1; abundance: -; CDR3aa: CASTPGNTEAFF; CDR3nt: TGTGCCAGCACCCCAGGGAACACTGAAGCTTTCTTT